This T cell receptor beta chain emerged from a study of blood T cell repertoires in COVID-19. At the level of the study: Samples taken during acute and convalescent COVID-19 were collected in the United States, Italy and Spain. T cells, B-cell-depleted T cells, or PBMCs supplied cDNA or gDNA.

This clone was observed a single time. The CDR3 runs 19 residues. CDR1 and CDR2 (germline): SGHDN, FVKESK. Between the trimmed V and J ends, which lost 0 bases and 5 bases, there was a span of 22 bases. Original processing notes: How many nucleated cells were present was estimated from reference gene primer amplification. This table comes from immunoSEQ multiplex PCR, and its TCRdb copy is limited to in-frame clones, with some not included. V, J and clone size were drawn from that table, and D and trimming were deduced from the DNA. The sample lists 200,000 to 300,000 clones; 70% to 90% were seen once.

Sequencing input: peripheral blood. V is TRBV14 and J is TRBJ1-4, with D hard to call. The sequence derives from a woman between 65 and 79 years old with active or convalescent COVID-19. CDR3 sequence: CASSQDLVITSPGNEKLFF. In DNA form, the CDR3 reads TGTGCCAGCAGCCAAGATCTTGTGATAACTTCCCCGGGGAATGAAAAACTGTTTTTT.